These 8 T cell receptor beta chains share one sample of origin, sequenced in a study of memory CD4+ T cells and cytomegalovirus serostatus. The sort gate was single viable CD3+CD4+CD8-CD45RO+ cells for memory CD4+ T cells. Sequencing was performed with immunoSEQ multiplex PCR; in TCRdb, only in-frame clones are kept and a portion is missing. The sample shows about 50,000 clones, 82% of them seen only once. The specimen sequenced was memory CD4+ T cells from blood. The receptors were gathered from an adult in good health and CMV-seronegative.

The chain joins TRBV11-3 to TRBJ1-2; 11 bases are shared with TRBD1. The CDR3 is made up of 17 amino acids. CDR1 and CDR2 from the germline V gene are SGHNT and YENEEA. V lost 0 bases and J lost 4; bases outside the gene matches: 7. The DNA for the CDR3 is TGTGCCAGCAGCTTAGATAAGTGGGGGACAGGGGGCTATGGCTACACCTTC. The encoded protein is CASSLDKWGTGGYGYTF.

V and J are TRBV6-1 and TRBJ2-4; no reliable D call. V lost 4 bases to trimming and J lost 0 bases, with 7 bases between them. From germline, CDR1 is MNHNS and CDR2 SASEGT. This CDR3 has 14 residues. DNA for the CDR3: TGTGCCAGCAGTGTGGAAAGAGCCAAAAACATTCAGTACTTC. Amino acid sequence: CASSVERAKNIQYF.

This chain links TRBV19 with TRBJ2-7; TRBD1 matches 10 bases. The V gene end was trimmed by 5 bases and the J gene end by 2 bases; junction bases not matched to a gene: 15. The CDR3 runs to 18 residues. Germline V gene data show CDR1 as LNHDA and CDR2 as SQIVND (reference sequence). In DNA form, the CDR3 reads TGTGCCAGTAGTCAGGCCCCGAATTCCGGGACAGGGGCCTACGAGCAGTACTTC. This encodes CASSQAPNSGTGAYEQYF.

CDR3 sequence (DNA): TGTGCCAGCTCACCGGACAGGGTGGTCAATTCACCCCTCCACTTT. Translated: CASSPDRVVNSPLHF. V gene TRBV18 combines with J gene TRBJ1-6, with TRBD1 matching over 8 bases. The junction had 5 bases not matched to a gene; V was cut back by 3 bases and J by 7 bases. The CDR3 totals 15 residues. The germline gives CDR1 KGHSH, CDR2 LQKENI.

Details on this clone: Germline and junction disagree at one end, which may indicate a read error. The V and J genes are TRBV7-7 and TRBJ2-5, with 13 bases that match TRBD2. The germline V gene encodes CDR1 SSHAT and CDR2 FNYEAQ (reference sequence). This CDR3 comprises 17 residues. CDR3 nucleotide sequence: TGTGCTAGCAGCCGACTAGCGGGGGGTCATGGGAAAGAGACCCAGTACTTC. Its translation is CASSRLAGGHGKETQYF.

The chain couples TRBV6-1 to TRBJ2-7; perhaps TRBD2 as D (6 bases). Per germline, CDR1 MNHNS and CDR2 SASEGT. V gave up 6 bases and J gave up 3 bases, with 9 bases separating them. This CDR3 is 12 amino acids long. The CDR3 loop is CASREGFYEQYF. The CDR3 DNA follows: TGTGCCAGCAGGGAGGGATTCTACGAGCAGTACTTC.

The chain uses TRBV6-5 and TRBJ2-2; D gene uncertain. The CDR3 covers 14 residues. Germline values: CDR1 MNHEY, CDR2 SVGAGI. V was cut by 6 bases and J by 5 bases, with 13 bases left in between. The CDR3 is CASRLAFATGELFF. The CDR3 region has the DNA TGTGCCAGCAGGCTGGCATTCGCTACCGGGGAGCTGTTTTTT.

CDR3 region: CASSQGGASYEQYF. In DNA, the CDR3 is TGTGCCAGCAGCCAAGGCGGGGCATCCTACGAGCAGTACTTC. The genes are TRBV14 and TRBJ2-7; possible D gene TRBD2, 6 bases. Germline loops: CDR1 SGHDN, CDR2 FVKESK. Trimming removed 1 base at V and 1 base at J, with 8 bases between. The CDR3 extends over 14 amino acids.